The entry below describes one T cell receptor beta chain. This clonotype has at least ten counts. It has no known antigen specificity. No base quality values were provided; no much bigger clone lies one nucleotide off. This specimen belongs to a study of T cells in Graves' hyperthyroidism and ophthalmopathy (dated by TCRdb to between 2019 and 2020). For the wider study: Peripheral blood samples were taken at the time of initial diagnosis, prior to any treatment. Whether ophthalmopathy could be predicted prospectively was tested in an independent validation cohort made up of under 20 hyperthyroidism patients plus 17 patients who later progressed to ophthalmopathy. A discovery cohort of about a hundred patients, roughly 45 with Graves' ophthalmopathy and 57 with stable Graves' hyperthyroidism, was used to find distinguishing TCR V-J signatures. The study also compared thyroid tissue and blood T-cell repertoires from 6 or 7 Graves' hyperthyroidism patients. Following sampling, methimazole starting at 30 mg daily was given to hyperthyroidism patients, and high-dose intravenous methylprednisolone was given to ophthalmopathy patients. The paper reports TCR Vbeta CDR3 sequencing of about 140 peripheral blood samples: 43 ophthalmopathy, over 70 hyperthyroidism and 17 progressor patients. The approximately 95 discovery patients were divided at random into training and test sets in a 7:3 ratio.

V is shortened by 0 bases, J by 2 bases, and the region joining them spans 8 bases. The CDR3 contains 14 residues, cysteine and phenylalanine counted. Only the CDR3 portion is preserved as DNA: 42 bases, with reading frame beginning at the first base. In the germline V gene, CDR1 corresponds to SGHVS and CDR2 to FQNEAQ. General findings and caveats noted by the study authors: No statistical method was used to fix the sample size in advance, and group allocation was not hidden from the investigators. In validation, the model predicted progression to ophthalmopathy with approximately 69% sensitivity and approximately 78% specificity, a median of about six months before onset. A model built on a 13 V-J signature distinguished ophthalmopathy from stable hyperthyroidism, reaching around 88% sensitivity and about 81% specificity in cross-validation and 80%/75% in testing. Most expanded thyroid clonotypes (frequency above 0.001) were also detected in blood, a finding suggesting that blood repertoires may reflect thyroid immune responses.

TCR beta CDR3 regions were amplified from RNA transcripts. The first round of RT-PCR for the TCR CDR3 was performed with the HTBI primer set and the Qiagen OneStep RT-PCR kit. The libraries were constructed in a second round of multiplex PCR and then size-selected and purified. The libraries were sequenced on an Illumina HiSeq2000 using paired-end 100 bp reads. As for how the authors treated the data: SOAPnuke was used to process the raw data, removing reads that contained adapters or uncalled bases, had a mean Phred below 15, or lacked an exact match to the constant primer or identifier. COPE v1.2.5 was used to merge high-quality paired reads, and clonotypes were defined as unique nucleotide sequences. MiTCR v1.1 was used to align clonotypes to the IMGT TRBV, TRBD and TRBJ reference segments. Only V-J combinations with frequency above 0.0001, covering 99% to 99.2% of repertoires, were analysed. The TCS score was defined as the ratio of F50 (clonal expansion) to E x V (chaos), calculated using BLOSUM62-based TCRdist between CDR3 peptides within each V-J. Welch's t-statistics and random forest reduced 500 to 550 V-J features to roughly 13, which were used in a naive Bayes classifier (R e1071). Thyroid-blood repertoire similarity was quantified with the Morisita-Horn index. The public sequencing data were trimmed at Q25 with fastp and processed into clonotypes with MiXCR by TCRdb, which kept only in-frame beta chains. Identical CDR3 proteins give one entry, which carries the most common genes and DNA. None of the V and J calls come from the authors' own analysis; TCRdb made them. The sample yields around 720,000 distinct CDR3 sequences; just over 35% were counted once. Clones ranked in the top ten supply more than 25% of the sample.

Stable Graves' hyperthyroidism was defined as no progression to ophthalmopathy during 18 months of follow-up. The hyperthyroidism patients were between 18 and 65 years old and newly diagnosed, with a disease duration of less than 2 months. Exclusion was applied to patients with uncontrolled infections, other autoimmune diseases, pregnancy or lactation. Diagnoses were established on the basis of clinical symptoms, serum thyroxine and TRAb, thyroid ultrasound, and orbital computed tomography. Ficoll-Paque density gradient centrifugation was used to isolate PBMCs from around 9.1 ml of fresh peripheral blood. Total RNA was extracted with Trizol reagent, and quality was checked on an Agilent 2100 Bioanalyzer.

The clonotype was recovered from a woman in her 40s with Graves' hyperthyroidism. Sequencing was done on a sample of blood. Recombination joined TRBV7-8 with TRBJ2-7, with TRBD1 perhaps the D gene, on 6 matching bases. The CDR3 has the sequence CASSLAGAAYEQYF. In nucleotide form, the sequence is TGTGCCAGCAGCTTAGCGGGGGCAGCCTACGAGCAGTACTTC.